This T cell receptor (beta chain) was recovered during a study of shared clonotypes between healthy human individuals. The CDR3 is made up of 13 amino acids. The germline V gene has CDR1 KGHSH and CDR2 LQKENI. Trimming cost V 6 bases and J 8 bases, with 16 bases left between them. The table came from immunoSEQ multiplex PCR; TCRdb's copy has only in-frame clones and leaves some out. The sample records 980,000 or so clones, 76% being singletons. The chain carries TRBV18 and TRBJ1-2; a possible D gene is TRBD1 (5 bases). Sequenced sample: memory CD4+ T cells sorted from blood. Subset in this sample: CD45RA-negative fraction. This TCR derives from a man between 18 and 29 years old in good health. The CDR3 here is CASSPGARSGYTF. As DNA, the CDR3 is TGTGCCAGCTCCCCCGGGGCTCGGAGCGGCTACACCTTC.